These T cell receptor beta chains were read from a single sample in a study of blood T cell repertoires in COVID-19. Repertoires were generated with immunoSEQ multiplex PCR, while TCRdb's copy carries only in-frame clones and drops some. Among some 210,000 clones listed, approximately 89% were seen once. The sample was peripheral blood. These receptors were collected from a woman aged 40 to 50 with acute or convalescent COVID-19. CDR3s include the opening cysteine and the closing phenylalanine or tryptophan. D genes are given only for firm matches. Rows give clone size only sometimes, using once, few, many, or a class for an expanded clone.

V gene,J gene,clone size,D gene,CDR3 DNA,CDR3 protein
TRBV5-1,TRBJ1-1,NA,NA,TGCGCCAGCAGCTTGAGATCAGACACTGAAGCTTTCTTT,CASSLRSDTEAFF
TRBV11-3,TRBJ2-1,NA,NA,TGTGCCAGCAGCTTGGGTCTATCAGGGGTCGGCCACAATGAGCAGTTCTTC,CASSLGLSGVGHNEQFF
TRBV7-8,TRBJ2-1,NA,TRBD1,TGTGCCAGCAGTCAACCGGGACAGGGGGCGTATGAGCAGTTCTTC,CASSQPGQGAYEQFF
TRBV7-2,TRBJ1-1,few,NA,TGTGCCAGCAGCTTAGCATTCGGGTCCCTGAACACTGAAGCTTTCTTT,CASSLAFGSLNTEAFF
TRBV3-1/TRBV3-2,TRBJ2-1,NA,TRBD1,TGTGCCAGCAGCCCCCGGGGACAGGGACCCCCGTTCTTC,CASSPRGQGPPFF
TRBV15,TRBJ2-2,NA,TRBD1,TGTGCCACCGGGACAGGGGGCACCGGGGAGCTGTTTTTT,CATGTGGTGELFF
TRBV15,TRBJ2-1,NA,NA,TGTGCCACCAGTAACCTAAATGAGCAGTTCTTC,CATSNLNEQFF
TRBV6-5,TRBJ1-2,NA,TRBD1,TGTGCCAGCACCTTAAACAGGGGCAACTATGGCTACACCTTC,CASTLNRGNYGYTF
TRBV5-1,TRBJ2-3,NA,TRBD1,TGCGCCAGCAGCTTGGCCCCAGACAGGGACACAGATACGCAGTATTTT,CASSLAPDRDTDTQYF
TRBV9,TRBJ2-3,NA,NA,TGTGCCAGCAGCGTATTTGGCCAGGGGTTGGGGGATACGCAGTATTTT,CASSVFGQGLGDTQYF
TRBV2,TRBJ1-5,once,TRBD1,TGTGCCAGCCGTCCGGCTACAGGGGGCAATCAGCCCCAGCATTTT,CASRPATGGNQPQHF
TRBV13,TRBJ2-1,NA,TRBD2,TGTGCCAGCAGCCTTACTAGCGGGGGGCACAATGAGCAGTTCTTC,CASSLTSGGHNEQFF
TRBV6-5,TRBJ1-2,NA,NA,TGTGCCAGCAGACGTGACAGTAACTATGGCTACACCTTC,CASRRDSNYGYTF
TRBV27,TRBJ2-2,NA,NA,TGTGCCAGCATGAGGGAGCGGACCGGGGAGCTGTTTTTT,CASMRERTGELFF
TRBV27,TRBJ1-6,NA,NA,TGTGCCAGCAGTTTTTCCCCACGACTTCGGGGGGGTGCCTATAATTCACCCCTCCACTTT,CASSFSPRLRGGAYNSPLHF
TRBV11-2,TRBJ2-3,NA,TRBD2,TGTGCCAGACCGTGGGACAATACTAGCGGGGGGTCCACAGATACGCAGTATTTT,CARPWDNTSGGSTDTQYF
TRBV19,TRBJ2-1,NA,NA,TGTGCCAGTAGTATAGAAGGGTCTACGGGGACCTACAATGAGCAGTTCTTC,CASSIEGSTGTYNEQFF
TRBV5-1,TRBJ2-2,NA,NA,TGCGCCAGCAGCTTTGGGCGCGAGATTAACACCGGGGAGCTGTTTTTT,CASSFGREINTGELFF
TRBV5-1,TRBJ1-1,NA,TRBD1,TGCGCCAGCAGCTTCGGACAGGGAAAGGATGAAGCTTTCTTT,CASSFGQGKDEAFF
TRBV7-9,TRBJ1-2,NA,TRBD1,TGTGCCAGCAGCGACCCGGGACAGGACATCAATGGCTACACCTTC,CASSDPGQDINGYTF
TRBV27,TRBJ1-1,NA,NA,TGTGCCAGCAGTTCCCTCCCAGGCATGAACACTGAAGCTTTCTTT,CASSSLPGMNTEAFF
TRBV15,TRBJ1-2,NA,TRBD1,TGTGCCACCAGCGGTACAGGGGGCAACTATGGCTACACCTTC,CATSGTGGNYGYTF